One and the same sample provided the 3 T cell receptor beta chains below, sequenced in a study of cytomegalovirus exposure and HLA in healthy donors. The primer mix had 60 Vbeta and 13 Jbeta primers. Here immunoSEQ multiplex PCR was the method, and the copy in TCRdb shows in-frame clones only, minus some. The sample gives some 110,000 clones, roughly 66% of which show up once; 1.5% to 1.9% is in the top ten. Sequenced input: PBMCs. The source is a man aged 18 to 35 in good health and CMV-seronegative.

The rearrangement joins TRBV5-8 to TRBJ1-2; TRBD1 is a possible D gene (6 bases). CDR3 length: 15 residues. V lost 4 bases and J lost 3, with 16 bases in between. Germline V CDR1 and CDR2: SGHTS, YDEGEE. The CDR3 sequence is CASSTGQSHYYGYTF. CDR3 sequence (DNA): TGTGCCAGCAGCACCGGACAGAGCCATTACTATGGCTACACCTTC.

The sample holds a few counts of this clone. In DNA, the CDR3 is TGTGCCAGCAGAGCAGAGGGGGTCCCCTGGGATGGCTACACCTTC. Protein: CASRAEGVPWDGYTF. This chain joins TRBV28 and TRBJ1-2; a weak D match, TRBD1 (6 bases). Deletions cut 6 bases from V and 6 bases from J, with 20 bases between. The CDR3 totals 15 residues. The germline gives CDR1 MDHEN, CDR2 SYDVKM.

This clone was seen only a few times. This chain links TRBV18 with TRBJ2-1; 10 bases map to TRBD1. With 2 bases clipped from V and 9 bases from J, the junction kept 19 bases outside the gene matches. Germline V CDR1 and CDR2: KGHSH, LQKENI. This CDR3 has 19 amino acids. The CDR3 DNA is TGTGCCAGCTCACCAACGAGGGGATTGGGGACAGGGGAAAAGGGTGAGCAGTTCTTC. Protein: CASSPTRGLGTGEKGEQFF. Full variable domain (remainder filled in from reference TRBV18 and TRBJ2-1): NAGVMQNPRHLVRRRGQEARLRCSPMKGHSHVYWYRQLPEEGLKFMVYLQKENIIDESGMPKERFSAEFPKEGPSILRIQQVVRGDSAAYFCASSPTRGLGTGEKGEQFFGPGTRLTVL.